The 3 T cell receptor beta chains given below trace back to one sample, sequenced in a study of blood T cell repertoires in COVID-19 (dated by TCRdb to between 2020 and 2021). The library was produced with the immunoSEQ multiplex PCR assay. As stored in TCRdb, this immuneACCESS dataset retains in-frame rearrangements with V and J assigned. A fraction of the clones does not appear; measured against another copy, unresolved V genes explain less than half of the discrepancy, and the remainder lacks a known reason. The sample has approximately 71,000 clones on record, less than 95% of them singletons. The leading ten clones occupy 5.1% of the sample. Specimen: peripheral blood. These receptors were obtained from a woman between 18 and 29 years old with acute or convalescent COVID-19.

V and J are TRBV24-1 and TRBJ2-1; 8 bases agree with TRBD2. The J segment lost 4 bases and the V segment lost 7 bases, leaving 2 bases of the junction unmatched. The CDR3 runs 13 residues. Germline V gene sequence: CDR1 KGHDR, CDR2 SFDVKD. CDR3 nucleotide sequence: TGTGCCACCAGCGGGGGGGCTTACAATGAGCAGTTCTTC. As protein: CATSGGAYNEQFF.

The rearrangement joins TRBV19 to TRBJ2-7, with 8 bases that match TRBD1. V dropped 5 bases and J dropped 3; count of bases not matched to a gene: 6. The CDR3 has 14 amino acids. Germline CDR1 LNHDA, CDR2 SQIVND (reference sequence). This CDR3 reads CASSVTGTGYEQYF. In nucleotides, the CDR3 is TGTGCCAGTAGTGTGACCGGGACAGGCTACGAGCAGTACTTC.

The chain links TRBV27 to TRBJ2-1, with a tentative D call TRBD2 (5 bases). In germline, CDR1 is MNHEY, CDR2 SMNVEV (reference sequence). This CDR3 spans 15 amino acids. V was cut by 5 bases and J by 5 bases, with 16 bases left in between. The CDR3 DNA follows: TGTGCCAGCAGTCCCCTCGAGGACTGGCACAATGAGCAGTTCTTC. Translated, it gives CASSPLEDWHNEQFF.